The 7 T cell receptor beta chains given below trace back to one sample, sequenced in a study of cytomegalovirus exposure and HLA in healthy donors. It was with 60 Vbeta and 13 Jbeta primers that the PCR ran. Only in-frame clones appear in the TCRdb table, and some are missing; sequencing was by immunoSEQ multiplex PCR. The data contain 130,000 or so clones, about 74% of them seen just once; the ten biggest clones take up 0.8% to 0.95%. Material: PBMCs. All receptors come from an older woman in good health and CMV-seronegative.

The V gene is TRBV18, the J gene TRBJ1-3; D unresolved. V was trimmed by 6 bases and J by 0 bases, leaving 15 bases between them. The CDR3 contains 16 residues. From germline, CDR1 is KGHSH and CDR2 LQKENI. The CDR3 is CASSELEGNSGNTIYF. CDR3 bases: TGTGCCAGCTCGGAGCTGGAAGGAAACTCTGGAAACACCATATATTTT.

The chain has TRBV29-1 and TRBJ2-7; perhaps TRBD1 as D (6 bases). The CDR3 is 12 amino acids. Germline V lookup: CDR1 SQVTM, CDR2 ANQGSEA. V was shortened by 4 bases and J by 4 bases, with 11 bases between the two germline ends. The CDR3: CSVGGQPYEQYF. The CDR3 coding sequence is TGCAGCGTTGGGGGACAACCATACGAGCAGTACTTC.

V and J are TRBV5-1 and TRBJ1-1; the D gene is possibly TRBD1 (5 bases). This CDR3 has 14 residues. V lost 5 bases and J 1 base, leaving 12 bases between the germline ends. The V gene's germline CDR1 is SGHRS and CDR2 YFSETQ. CDR3: CASRGLGWNTEAFF. The CDR3 DNA reads as TGCGCCAGCAGGGGACTGGGATGGAACACTGAAGCTTTCTTT.

V and J are TRBV4-1 and TRBJ2-5; TRBD1 aligns across 12 bases. Per the germline V gene, CDR1 is MGHRA and CDR2 is YSYEKL. The CDR3 covers 15 residues. V was clipped by 3 bases and J by 5 bases; unmatched bases: 4. CDR3 in amino acids: CASSQGTGGLETQYF. The DNA for the CDR3 is TGCGCCAGCAGCCAGGGGACAGGGGGCTTGGAGACCCAGTACTTC.

The chain has TRBV15 and TRBJ2-2; 8 nucleotides agree with TRBD2. The V and J ends lost 3 bases and 3 bases, in that order; junction bases with no gene match: 9. The CDR3 extends over 17 amino acids. Germline-derived CDR1 and CDR2 are LNHNV and YYDKDF (reference sequence). In DNA, the CDR3 is TGTGCCACCAGCAGTGATAGAAGCGGGAGTGACACCGGGGAGCTGTTTTTT. Residues: CATSSDRSGSDTGELFF.

The V gene is TRBV11-2, the J gene TRBJ1-6; D is uncertain. Trimming took off 5 bases at V and 2 bases at J, with 10 bases between the two ends. Per the germline V gene, CDR1 is SGHAT and CDR2 is FQNNGV. The length of the CDR3 is 15 residues. The CDR3 reads CASSLSRTYNSPLHF. The CDR3 DNA follows: TGTGCCAGCAGCCTTTCGCGGACCTATAATTCACCCCTCCACTTT.

This clone was seen a few times. This chain joins TRBV10-2 and TRBJ2-2; TRBD2 matches at 10 bases. The trim removed 4 bases at V and 10 bases at J, leaving 9 bases unmatched. CDR3 length: 15 residues. Per the germline V gene, CDR1 is WSHSY and CDR2 is SAAADI. CDR3 bases: TGCGCCAGCAGTGCTGCGAGCGGGAGGGCACAGGAGCTGTTTTTT. It yields the protein CASSAASGRAQELFF.